The sequence of this T cell receptor (beta chain) was determined in a study of shared clonotypes between healthy human individuals. Those who donated were healthy HIV-negative adults, with no recent acute infections or vaccinations reported. Investigators divided CD4+ cells into CD45RA+ naive and CD45RA-negative memory subsets. On this clone: As yet, its antigen is unknown.

Study-wide results and caveats: Lower generation probabilities were found for non-shared clonotypes than for those shared by all four donors.

In the source study's methods: For the immunoSEQ data, sequences were junction-only without quality scores, so filtering differed. Here immunoSEQ multiplex PCR was the method, and the copy in TCRdb shows in-frame clones only, minus some. Clone size and V and J calls were adopted from that table, with D and trimming inferred from the DNA. The table records approximately 700,000 clones, 55% to 85% of them present only once. The V gene end was trimmed by 3 bases and the J gene end by 11 bases; junction bases not matched to a gene: 12. Germline V gene data show CDR1 as SGHRS and CDR2 as YFSETQ. The CDR3 is 15 amino acids.

The chain combines TRBV5-1 with TRBJ2-1; 9 nucleotides match TRBD2. This TCR was recovered from a woman in her 30s in good health. Specimen: memory CD4+ T cells sorted from blood. Subset meaning: CD45RA-negative fraction. The DNA of the CDR3 is TGCGCCAGCAGCTCTACTCGGACTAGCGAGCGGAAGCAGTTCTTC. Translating gives CASSSTRTSERKQFF.